A selection of T cell receptor beta chains follows, all from one sample in a study of cytomegalovirus exposure and HLA in healthy donors. TCRdb keeps only in-frame clones here, not all; method: immunoSEQ multiplex PCR. This sample yields 150,000 to 200,000 clones, of which more than 70% are seen a single time; roughly 1.5% belongs to the top ten. What was sequenced was PBMCs. These receptors were collected from a woman aged 18-30 years in good health and CMV-seronegative. CDR3s leave out the opening cysteine and the closing phenylalanine or tryptophan. The order of the fields is V gene, J gene, CDR3 protein.

TRBV5-1	TRBJ1-6	ASSLVQGVGSPLH
TRBV30	TRBJ1-1	AWRMGQNTEAF
TRBV10-2	TRBJ2-3	ASSESLAGGQY
TRBV15	TRBJ1-1	ATSSLTGVTEAF
TRBV7-6	TRBJ2-3	ASSSIAGGRTDTQY
TRBV7-6	TRBJ1-4	ASSLVLGSPNEKLF
TRBV4-2	TRBJ1-1	ASSQPEGTGRTEAF
TRBV29-1	TRBJ1-2	SAGRGSYGYT
TRBV6-5	TRBJ2-1	ASSYASGTYNEQF
TRBV27	TRBJ2-2	ASTISSGDPTGELF
TRBV30	TRBJ1-5	AWSAAGPRTQH
TRBV14	TRBJ1-1	ASSQHRGPNTEAF
TRBV27	TRBJ2-1	ASRRGGGDYNEQF
TRBV5-1	TRBJ2-3	ASSLQTPSTDTQY
TRBV27	TRBJ1-5	ASSLSVDGGNQPQH
TRBV18	TRBJ2-1	ASSPSESYNEQF
TRBV19	TRBJ1-1	ASSSPGVQAEAF
TRBV5-4	TRBJ1-5	ASSPSPDQPQH
TRBV2	TRBJ1-5	ASSAGHYSNQPQH
TRBV11-3	TRBJ2-2	ASSRRTAGAGELF
TRBV6-5	TRBJ1-1	ASSYFTGATEAF
TRBV7-9	TRBJ1-1	ASSPRAMNTEAF
TRBV7-9	TRBJ1-5	ASSLGTGDSNQPQH
TRBV5-1	TRBJ2-1	ASSLGVVRF
TRBV27	TRBJ2-7	ASSGLAGTAGPGQRSSYEQY